Each of the 22 T cell receptor beta chains below was sequenced from the same sample in a study of T cells in Graves' hyperthyroidism and ophthalmopathy. The TCR beta CDR3 regions underwent amplification using RNA transcripts as the source. With the HTBI primer set, the TCR CDR3 went through a first round of RT-PCR. In TCRdb, the multiplex PCR reads were re-called with MiXCR into one record per CDR3 protein. The profile shows hundreds of thousands of distinct CDR3 sequences, approximately 15% of them singletons. The sequenced sample consisted of blood. Receptors were obtained from a woman aged 25 to 39 with Graves' hyperthyroidism.

This clonotype came up many times. J is TRBJ1-5 and V is TRBV28; D remains ambiguous. This CDR3 spans 16 amino acids. Trimming shortened V by 3 bases and J by 7 bases, and 19 bases separated the two germline ends. Per the germline V gene, CDR1 is MDHEN and CDR2 is SYDVKM. The CDR3 region is CASSFGHTSLEQPQHF. The DNA of the CDR3 is TGTGCCAGCAGTTTCGGGCACACAAGTCTGGAGCAGCCCCAGCATTTT. The whole variable domain, remainder taken from reference TRBV28 and TRBJ1-5, is DVKVTQSSRYLVKRTGEKVFLECVQDMDHENMFWYRQDPGLGLRLIYFSYDVKMKEKGDIPEGYSVSREKKERFSLILESASTNQTSMYLCASSFGHTSLEQPQHFGDGTRLSIL.

V usage is TRBV12-3 or TRBV12-4 and J usage is TRBJ2-1, with 7 bases aligning to TRBD1. V dropped 6 bases and J dropped 12; count of bases not matched to a gene: 20. The CDR3 has 16 residues. CDR3 sequence (DNA): TGTGCCAGCAGCCCAACCGGGACAGCTAGTTACGATGGGCAGTTCTTC. Amino acids: CASSPTGTASYDGQFF.

The chain has TRBV9 and TRBJ2-1; tentatively, D is TRBD2 (5 bases). CDR3 length: 16 amino acids. Germline CDR1 is SGDLS and CDR2 is YYNGEE. V shed 4 bases and J shed 0 bases, with 14 bases lying between them. CDR3 region: CASSWTHQRSYNEQFF. The CDR3 DNA reads TGTGCCAGCAGCTGGACTCACCAGCGCTCCTACAATGAGCAGTTCTTC.

The rearrangement joins TRBV12-3 or TRBV12-4 to TRBJ2-2; D possibly corresponds to TRBD2 (5 bases). The CDR3 is 13 residues long. The ends were cut back, 3 bases at V and 5 bases at J, with 7 bases in the middle. This chain's CDR3 is CASSLRATGELFF. CDR3 coding DNA: TGTGCCAGCAGTTTGCGGGCGACCGGGGAGCTGTTTTTT.

Many counts were recorded for this clonotype. The chain links TRBV11-2 to TRBJ2-3; TRBD2 matches 7 bases. V shed 3 bases and J 3 bases; nucleotides not matched to a gene: 0. Germline CDR1 and CDR2: SGHAT and FQNNGV. The CDR3 has 13 residues. CDR3 region: CASSFSGTDTQYF. The CDR3 DNA is TGTGCCAGCAGCTTTAGCGGGACAGATACGCAGTATTTT. The whole variable domain, remainder taken from reference TRBV11-2 and TRBJ2-3, is EAGVAQSPRYKIIEKRQSVAFWCNPISGHATLYWYQQILGQGPKLLIQFQNNGVVDDSQLPKDRFSAERLKGVDSTLKIQPAKLEDSAVYLCASSFSGTDTQYFGPGTRLTVL.

The table lists this clonotype with many counts. The chain uses TRBV27 and TRBJ2-2; no reliable D call. The CDR3 runs 12 residues. Germline V gene lookup returns CDR1 MNHEY and CDR2 SMNVEV (reference sequence). The germline V and J ends were trimmed by 11 bases and 4 bases, with 11 bases remaining between them. As DNA, the CDR3 is TGTGCCGAGCGCCAGGTCACCGGGGAGCTGTTTTTT. Translated, it gives CAERQVTGELFF.

This clonotype was seen repeatedly, ten times or more. The rearrangement uses TRBV28 and TRBJ2-7; a weak D match, TRBD1 (5 bases). The CDR3 is made up of 20 amino acids. V was clipped by 2 bases and J by 0 bases, with 26 bases between them. CDR1 MDHEN and CDR2 SYDVKM come from the germline V gene. In DNA form, the CDR3 reads TGTGCCAGCAGTTTAAGGATCCTAGGCCCTTCAGGGCTACTCTCCTACGAGCAGTACTTC. This encodes CASSLRILGPSGLLSYEQYF.

The chain recombines TRBV24-1 with TRBJ2-1; no clear D gene. The CDR3 runs to 13 residues. With 4 bases removed from V and 9 bases from J, the gap between germline ends came to 12 bases. Germline loops: CDR1 KGHDR, CDR2 SFDVKD. The chain's CDR3 is CATSDPTWSEQFF. CDR3 sequence (DNA): TGTGCCACCAGTGACCCGACCTGGAGTGAGCAGTTCTTC.

This clonotype is labeled medium-sized. The chain carries TRBV2 and TRBJ2-3; no firm D call. V lost 4 bases and J lost 3, with 11 bases in between. This CDR3 region has 14 residues. In germline, CDR1 is SNHLY, CDR2 FYNNEI. CDR3 sequence reads: CASSGFTSTDTQYF. CDR3 sequence (DNA): TGTGCCAGCAGTGGGTTCACGTCTACAGATACGCAGTATTTT.

This clonotype was found many times. The CDR3 protein is CASSSVTGAAKEKLFF. The CDR3 DNA reads TGTGCCAGCAGCTCAGTGACCGGAGCGGCGAAGGAAAAACTGTTTTTT. The chain combines TRBV6-2 or TRBV6-3 with TRBJ1-4; no definite D call. The CDR3 length is 16 residues. The V end lost 6 bases, the J end lost 8 bases, and 22 bases lay between the germline ends. Per germline, CDR1 MNHEY and CDR2 SVGEGT.

In its sample, this clonotype was seen many times. The J gene is TRBJ2-1, the V gene TRBV28; TRBD2 matches 10 bases. This CDR3 contains 14 residues. V dropped 6 bases and J dropped 8; count of bases not matched to a gene: 7. The germline V gene has CDR1 MDHEN and CDR2 SYDVKM. The CDR3 DNA is TGTGCCAGCAGCCTAGCGGGAGAAATCGATGAGCAGTTCTTC. It yields the protein CASSLAGEIDEQFF.

Details on this clonotype: A single base separates this from a much larger clone, so it may be a read error. This chain connects TRBV2 to TRBJ2-1; 9 bases fit TRBD1. J gave up 4 bases and V 7 bases, and 5 bases lay outside the gene matches. The CDR3 covers 14 residues. Germline V gene lookup returns CDR1 SNHLY and CDR2 FYNNEI. This CDR3 is CASKGGTGYNEQFF. The DNA of the CDR3 is TGTGCCAGCAAGGGCGGGACAGGGTACAATGAGCAGTTCTTC.

The chain combines TRBV19 with TRBJ2-3; D is unclear. With 7 bases removed from V and 1 base from J, the gap between germline ends came to 12 bases. The CDR3 is 14 residues long. Germline V gene sequence: CDR1 LNHDA, CDR2 SQIVND (reference sequence). The CDR3 region is CASTQVVGTDTQYF. The CDR3 DNA is TGTGCCAGTACGCAGGTCGTCGGCACAGATACGCAGTATTTT.

Ten or more counts support this clonotype. The genes are TRBV12-3 or TRBV12-4 and TRBJ1-2; D not resolved. Trimming pared 2 bases from V and 0 bases from J, leaving 7 bases between. The CDR3 spans 14 residues. Here the CDR3 DNA reads TGTGCCAGCAGTTTAAGGGCTCCTAACTATGGCTACACCTTC. Amino acids: CASSLRAPNYGYTF.

In its sample, this clonotype was seen a few times. The rearrangement links TRBV2 to TRBJ1-2; no clear D gene. Trimming stripped 2 bases from V and 4 bases from J, with 11 bases between. CDR1 SNHLY and CDR2 FYNNEI come from the germline V gene. The CDR3 is made up of 14 amino acids. CDR3 protein: CASSESDGSYGYTF. CDR3 sequence (DNA): TGTGCCAGCAGTGAATCAGACGGCAGCTATGGCTACACCTTC.

The J gene is TRBJ2-3, the V gene TRBV28; D is perhaps TRBD2 (5 bases). V was clipped by 5 bases and J by 2 bases, with 11 bases between them. Germline V gives CDR1 MDHEN, CDR2 SYDVKM. This CDR3 has 14 amino acids. The CDR3 reads CASSLPSNTDTQYF. As DNA, the CDR3 is TGTGCCAGCAGTCTCCCTAGCAACACAGATACGCAGTATTTT.

This clonotype was counted a few times. This chain uses TRBV20-1 with TRBJ2-3, with TRBD1 as a possible D gene (5 bases). Trimming pared 3 bases from V and 2 bases from J, leaving 9 bases between. The CDR3 has 13 residues. In germline, CDR1 is DFQATT, CDR2 SNEGSKA (reference sequence). For the CDR3, the DNA is TGCAGTGCTAGTCTAGGGGTCACAGATACGCAGTATTTT. Its protein product is CSASLGVTDTQYF.

This clonotype has a count of ten or more. The V and J genes are TRBV9 and TRBJ2-5, with D tentatively TRBD1 or TRBD2 (5 bases each). V dropped 3 bases and J dropped 0 bases, with 9 bases sitting between them. This CDR3 comprises 14 residues. The V gene's germline CDR1 is SGDLS and CDR2 YYNGEE. The CDR3 DNA is TGTGCCAGCAGCGCGAGGGGCGACCAAGAGACCCAGTACTTC. It yields the protein CASSARGDQETQYF. The entire variable domain, with the rest obtained from reference TRBV9 and TRBJ2-5, is as follows: DSGVTQTPKHLITATGQRVTLRCSPRSGDLSVYWYQQSLDQGLQFLIQYYNGEERAKGNILERFSAQQFPDLHSELNLSSLELGDSALYFCASSARGDQETQYFGPGTRLLVL.

This clonotype was observed at least ten times. The rearrangement uses TRBV2 and TRBJ1-5; perhaps TRBD1 as D (6 bases). V shed 2 bases and J shed 7 bases, with 9 bases lying between them. Germline CDR1 reads SNHLY; CDR2 reads FYNNEI. The CDR3 contains 13 residues. CDR3 residues: CASSEMGAQPQHF. CDR3 DNA: TGTGCCAGCAGTGAAATGGGGGCACAGCCCCAGCATTTT.

This chain uses TRBV12-3 or TRBV12-4 with TRBJ2-5; the D call may be TRBD1 or TRBD2 (5 bases each). Trimming shortened V by 3 bases and J by 7 bases, and 15 bases separated the two germline ends. The CDR3 consists of 14 residues. CDR3 region: CASSFGEQGVTQYF. CDR3 coding DNA: TGTGCCAGCAGTTTTGGTGAGCAGGGAGTGACCCAGTACTTC.

This clonotype was counted between two and nine times. The rearrangement joins TRBV3-1 to TRBJ2-2; D is perhaps TRBD2 (6 bases). Germline CDR1 is LGHDT and CDR2 is YNNKEL (reference sequence). Trimming took off 6 bases at V and 7 bases at J, with 18 bases between the two ends. This CDR3 spans 15 amino acids. CDR3 amino acids: CASSTLGGSDGELFF. The CDR3 nucleotides read TGTGCCAGCAGTACCCTGGGGGGTTCTGACGGGGAGCTGTTTTTT.

In this sample, this clonotype turned up many times. The V gene is TRBV15, the J gene TRBJ2-5; a weak D match, TRBD2 (5 bases). The CDR3 spans 13 residues. Trimming left V 5 bases short and J 3 bases short, with 10 bases between. Germline assignment: CDR1 LNHNV and CDR2 YYDKDF (reference sequence). The CDR3, as DNA: TGTGCCACCAGCGAGCGGTTTGAAGAGACCCAGTACTTC. Amino acids: CATSERFEETQYF.